The TCR beta chain described here comes from a study of CD8 T cells in Susac syndrome. CD8+ and CD4+ T cells taken from blood had their TCR beta sequenced. Random hexamers were used to reverse transcribe an amount of roughly 0.45 to 1 ug RNA. TCRdb re-called the immunoSEQ multiplex PCR reads through MiXCR, storing one row per CDR3 protein. The profile shows about 300,000 distinct CDR3 sequences, about 90% of them singletons. The CDR3 is 15 residues long. Trimming removed 2 bases at V and 1 base at J, with 10 bases between. The germline gives CDR1 LGHDT, CDR2 YNNKEL (reference sequence). The chain uses TRBV3-1 and TRBJ2-3; D ambiguous. This sequence originates from a human donor with multiple sclerosis. The sequenced sample was CD4+ T cells from PBMCs. CDR3 sequence (DNA): TGTGCCAGCAGCCAATTGACATACCGCACAGATACGCAGTATTTT. Its translation: CASSQLTYRTDTQYF.